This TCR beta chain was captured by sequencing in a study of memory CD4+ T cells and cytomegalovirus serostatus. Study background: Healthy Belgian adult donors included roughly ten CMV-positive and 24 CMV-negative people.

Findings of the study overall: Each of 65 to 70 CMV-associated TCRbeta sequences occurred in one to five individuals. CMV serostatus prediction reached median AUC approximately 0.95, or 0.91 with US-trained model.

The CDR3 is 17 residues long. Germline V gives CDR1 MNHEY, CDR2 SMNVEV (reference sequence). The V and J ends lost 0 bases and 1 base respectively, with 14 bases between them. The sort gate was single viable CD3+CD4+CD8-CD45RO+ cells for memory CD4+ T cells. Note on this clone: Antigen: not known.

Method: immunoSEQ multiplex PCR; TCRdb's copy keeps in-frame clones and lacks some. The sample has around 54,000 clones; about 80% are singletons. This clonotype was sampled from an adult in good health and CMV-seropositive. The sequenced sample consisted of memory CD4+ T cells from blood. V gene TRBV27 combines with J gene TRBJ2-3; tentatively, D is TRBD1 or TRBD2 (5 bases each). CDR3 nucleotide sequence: TGTGCCAGCAGTTTATCGTTCCGGGTGGGGGGCACAGATACGCAGTATTTT. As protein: CASSLSFRVGGTDTQYF.